Below, 9 T cell receptor beta chains from the same sample are listed, as sequenced in a study of shared clonotypes between healthy human individuals. Profiling relied on immunoSEQ multiplex PCR, and the TCRdb table lists in-frame clones only, not all of them. The table has millions of clones, around 95% seen once; the top ten hold more than 0.1%. The sequenced material came from naive CD4+ T cells sorted from blood. Specified subset: CD45RA+ positively selected. Receptors originate from a man in his late teens or twenties in good health.

This clone has just one count. J is TRBJ2-3 and V is TRBV19; no firm D call. V was pared by 4 bases and J by 4 bases, with 18 bases between. The V gene's germline CDR1 is LNHDA and CDR2 SQIVND (reference sequence). The CDR3 loop spans 16 amino acids. This CDR3 reads CASSTRAQKGPDTQYF. CDR3 DNA: TGTGCCAGTAGTACCCGGGCCCAGAAAGGGCCAGATACGCAGTATTTT.

The chain carries TRBV5-5 and TRBJ1-4; D call uncertain. The CDR3 consists of 12 residues. Germline V gives CDR1 SGHKS, CDR2 YYEKEE (reference sequence). The V and J ends lost 5 bases and 11 bases respectively, with 13 bases between them. Here the CDR3 reads CASSSSGWKLFF. CDR3 sequence (DNA): TGTGCCAGCAGTTCATCGGGGTGGAAACTGTTTTTT.

The chain has TRBV5-4 and TRBJ2-5, with TRBD2 identical over 7 bases. Germline lookup yields CDR1 SGHNT and CDR2 YYREEE (reference sequence). The CDR3 totals 15 residues. V lost 0 bases to trimming and J lost 8 bases; unmatched junction nucleotides: 10. The CDR3 nucleotides read TGTGCCAGCAGCTTGGGTGGCGGGGGTACAGGCACCCAGTACTTC. Its translation is CASSLGGGGTGTQYF.

Concerning this clone itself: The junction departs from germline at one end; a sequencing error may be responsible. The chain employs TRBV10-3 and TRBJ2-7; TRBD2 aligns across 10 bases. The CDR3 has 12 residues. Per germline, CDR1 ENHRY and CDR2 SYGVKD. The CDR3: CAISRASGSVNF. In DNA form, the CDR3 reads TGTGCCATCAGTAGGGCTAGCGGGAGTGTGAACTTC.

V usage is TRBV10-3 and J usage is TRBJ2-7; D unclear. This CDR3 has 13 residues. CDR1 is ENHRY, CDR2 SYGVKD, per germline. V lost 2 bases and J 4 bases, leaving 9 bases between the germline ends. The CDR3 coding sequence is TGTGCCATCAGTGAGAATCTTCTGTACGAGCAGTACTTC. This translates into CAISENLLYEQYF.

This clone was seen only once. J is TRBJ2-3 and V is TRBV9; 8 bases agree with TRBD1. The length of the CDR3 is 15 residues. Unmatched junction bases numbered 5, after V lost 4 bases and J lost 1 base. Germline CDR1 SGDLS, CDR2 YYNGEE. The CDR3 loop is CASSLGQDRTDTQYF. The DNA for the CDR3 is TGTGCCAGCAGCCTGGGACAGGACCGCACAGATACGCAGTATTTT.

The V call is TRBV5-4, the J call TRBJ2-7, with 7 bases identical to TRBD1. The CDR3 is 15 amino acids. V trimming: 4 bases; J trimming: 0 bases; junction bases outside the gene matches: 7. CDR1 is SGHNT and CDR2 is YYREEE in the germline V gene (reference sequence). CDR3 in DNA: TGTGCCAGCAGCCTGGGACAGTTGAGCTCCTACGAGCAGTACTTC. It encodes CASSLGQLSSYEQYF.

This clone has a handful of counts. This sequence joins TRBV30 and TRBJ1-1, with D tentatively TRBD1 (5 bases). Germline V gene lookup returns CDR1 GTSNPN and CDR2 SVGIG (reference sequence). This CDR3 contains 13 residues. V was pared by 6 bases and J by 1 base, with 12 bases between. CDR3 sequence reads: CACTGQTNTEAFF. The CDR3 DNA reads TGTGCCTGCACAGGACAAACGAACACTGAAGCTTTCTTT.

The V and J genes are TRBV7-9 and TRBJ1-4; a possible D gene is TRBD1 (6 bases). V lost 5 bases to trimming and J lost 8 bases, with 18 bases between them. This CDR3 has 15 residues. Per germline, CDR1 SEHNR and CDR2 FQNEAQ (reference sequence). CDR3 residues: CASSTRGRVGEKLFF. The CDR3 DNA follows: TGTGCCAGCAGCACGCGGGGGCGGGTTGGAGAAAAACTGTTTTTT.